This entry lists 4 T cell receptor beta chains sequenced from one sample in a study of CD8 T cells in Susac syndrome. RNA was extracted with the RNeasy kit, and a quantity of roughly 0.45 to 1 ug was reverse transcribed using random hexamers. TCRdb processed the immunoSEQ multiplex PCR reads anew with MiXCR; each CDR3 protein has one entry. This table holds 250,000 to 300,000 distinct CDR3 sequences, about nine tenths found once. The sequenced sample was CD8+ T cells from PBMCs. These receptors originate from a human donor with multiple sclerosis.

CDR3 sequence reads: CASSPGSWGTNEQFF. The CDR3 bases are TGTGCCAGCAGCCCCGGGAGCTGGGGGACCAATGAGCAGTTCTTC. This chain connects TRBV7-2 to TRBJ2-1; TRBD2 is a possible D gene (6 bases). This CDR3 contains 15 residues. From germline, CDR1 is SGHTA and CDR2 FQGNSA. V lost 5 bases and J lost 6, with 17 bases in between.

J is TRBJ1-1 and V is TRBV6-2 or TRBV6-3; no clear D. The V gene lost 0 bases and the J gene lost 9 bases, with 5 bases spanning the gap. The length of the CDR3 is 11 residues. CDR1 and CDR2 (germline): MNHEY, SVGEGT. CDR3 amino acids: CASSYSWQAFF. In DNA form, the CDR3 reads TGTGCCAGCAGTTACTCGTGGCAAGCTTTCTTT.

V usage is TRBV14 and J usage is TRBJ1-1; 7 bases map to TRBD1. Germline assignment: CDR1 SGHDN and CDR2 FVKESK. The CDR3 runs to 15 residues. The ends lost 0 bases at V and 1 base at J; junction bases unmatched: 2. The CDR3 coding sequence is TGTGCCAGCAGCCAAGAGGGACAGACGAACACTGAAGCTTTCTTT. Its protein product is CASSQEGQTNTEAFF.

The count of this clonotype is one. The V call is TRBV28, the J call TRBJ2-5; D gene uncertain. The CDR3 has 16 residues. Trimming cost V 1 base and J 1 base, with 13 bases left between them. CDR1 and CDR2 (germline): MDHEN, SYDVKM. The CDR3 sequence: CASSLFLSGRQETQYF. CDR3 DNA sequence: TGTGCCAGCAGTTTATTCCTCTCCGGGCGCCAAGAGACCCAGTACTTC. The entire variable domain, with the rest obtained from reference TRBV28 and TRBJ2-5, is as follows: DVKVTQSSRYLVKRTGEKVFLECVQDMDHENMFWYRQDPGLGLRLIYFSYDVKMKEKGDIPEGYSVSREKKERFSLILESASTNQTSMYLCASSLFLSGRQETQYFGPGTRLLVL.